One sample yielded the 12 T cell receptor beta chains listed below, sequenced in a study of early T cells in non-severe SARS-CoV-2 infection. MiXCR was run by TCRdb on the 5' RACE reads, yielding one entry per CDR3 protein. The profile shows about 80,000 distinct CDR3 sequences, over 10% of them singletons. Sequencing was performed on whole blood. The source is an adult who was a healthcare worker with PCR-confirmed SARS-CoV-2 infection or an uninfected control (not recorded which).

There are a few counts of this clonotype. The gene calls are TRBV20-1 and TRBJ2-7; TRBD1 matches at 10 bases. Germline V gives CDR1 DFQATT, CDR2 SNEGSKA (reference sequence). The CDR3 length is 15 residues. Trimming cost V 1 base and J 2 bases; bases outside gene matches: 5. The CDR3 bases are TGCAGTGCTAGAGGCCCGGGACAGGGGCCCTACGAGCAGTACTTC. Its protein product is CSARGPGQGPYEQYF.

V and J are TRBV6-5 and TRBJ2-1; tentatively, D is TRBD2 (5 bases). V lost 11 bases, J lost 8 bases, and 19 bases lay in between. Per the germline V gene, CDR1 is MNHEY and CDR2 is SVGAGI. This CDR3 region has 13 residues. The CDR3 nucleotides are TGTGCCGGTAAACTAGGCCCCTTCTATGAGCAGTTCTTC. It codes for CAGKLGPFYEQFF.

The CDR3 protein is CASSSGQGMTEAFF. The CDR3 DNA is TGTGCCAGCAGTTCCGGACAGGGGATGACTGAAGCTTTCTTT. The J gene is TRBJ1-1, the V gene TRBV28; 9 positions agree with TRBD1. The CDR3 runs to 14 residues. The V segment lost 4 bases and the J segment 5 bases; nucleotides outside the gene matches: 5. The V gene's germline CDR1 is MDHEN and CDR2 SYDVKM.

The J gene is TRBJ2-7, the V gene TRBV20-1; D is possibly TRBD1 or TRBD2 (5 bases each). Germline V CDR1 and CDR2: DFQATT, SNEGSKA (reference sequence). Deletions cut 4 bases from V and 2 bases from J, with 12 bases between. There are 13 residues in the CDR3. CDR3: CSAIKGPTYEQYF. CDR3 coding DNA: TGCAGTGCTATCAAGGGACCTACCTACGAGCAGTACTTC.

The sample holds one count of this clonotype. CDR3 DNA sequence: TGTGCCAGCAGCCCCCCTTTCGGCACTAAAGAGACCCAGTACTTC. Residues: CASSPPFGTKETQYF. The rearrangement links TRBV11-1 to TRBJ2-5; D is ambiguous. Trimming left V 5 bases short and J 3 bases short, with 16 bases between. Germline V gives CDR1 SGHAT, CDR2 FQDESV (reference sequence). The CDR3 length is 15 residues.

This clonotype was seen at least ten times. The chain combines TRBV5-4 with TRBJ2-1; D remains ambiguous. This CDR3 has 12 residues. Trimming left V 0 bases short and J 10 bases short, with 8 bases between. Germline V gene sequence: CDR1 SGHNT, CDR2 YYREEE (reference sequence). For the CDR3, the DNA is TGTGCCAGCAGCTTGGACAGTAGAGAGCAGTTCTTC. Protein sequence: CASSLDSREQFF.

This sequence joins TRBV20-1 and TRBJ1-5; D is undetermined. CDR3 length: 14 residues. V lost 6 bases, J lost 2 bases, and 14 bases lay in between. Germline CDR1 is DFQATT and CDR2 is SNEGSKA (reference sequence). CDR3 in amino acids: CSARRGLGNQPQHF. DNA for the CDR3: TGCAGTGCCCGGCGCGGCCTGGGCAATCAGCCCCAGCATTTT.

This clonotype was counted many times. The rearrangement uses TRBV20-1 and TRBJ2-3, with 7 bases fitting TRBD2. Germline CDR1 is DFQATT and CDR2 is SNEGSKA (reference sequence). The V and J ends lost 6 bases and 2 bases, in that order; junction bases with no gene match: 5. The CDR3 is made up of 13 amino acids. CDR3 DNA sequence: TGCAGTGCCCAAGCGGGGACCACAGATACGCAGTATTTT. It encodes CSAQAGTTDTQYF.

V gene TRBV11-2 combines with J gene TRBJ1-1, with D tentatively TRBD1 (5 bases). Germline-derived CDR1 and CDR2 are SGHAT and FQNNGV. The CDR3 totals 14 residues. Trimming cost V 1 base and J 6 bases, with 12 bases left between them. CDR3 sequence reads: CASSLVPGASEAFF. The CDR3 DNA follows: TGTGCCAGCAGCTTAGTTCCCGGGGCCTCTGAAGCTTTCTTT.

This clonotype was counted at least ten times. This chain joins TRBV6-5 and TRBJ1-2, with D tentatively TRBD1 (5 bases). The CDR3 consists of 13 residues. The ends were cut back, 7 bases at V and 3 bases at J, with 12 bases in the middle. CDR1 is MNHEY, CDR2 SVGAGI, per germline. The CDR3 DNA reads TGTGCCAGCACTATGGGGACGGACTATGGCTACACCTTC. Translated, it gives CASTMGTDYGYTF.

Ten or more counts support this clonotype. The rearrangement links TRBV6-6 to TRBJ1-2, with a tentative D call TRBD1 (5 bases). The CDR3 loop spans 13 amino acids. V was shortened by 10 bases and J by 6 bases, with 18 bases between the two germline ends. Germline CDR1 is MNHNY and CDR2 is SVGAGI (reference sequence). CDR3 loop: CATLTQGRDGYTF. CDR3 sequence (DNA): TGTGCCACCTTAACCCAGGGACGAGATGGCTACACCTTC.

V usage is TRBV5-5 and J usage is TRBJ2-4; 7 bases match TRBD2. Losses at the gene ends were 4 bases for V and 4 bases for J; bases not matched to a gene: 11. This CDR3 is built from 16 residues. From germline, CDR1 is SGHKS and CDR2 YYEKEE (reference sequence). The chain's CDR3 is CASSPSLGEGKNIQYF. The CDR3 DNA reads TGTGCCAGCAGCCCCTCCTTGGGGGAGGGGAAAAACATTCAGTACTTC.